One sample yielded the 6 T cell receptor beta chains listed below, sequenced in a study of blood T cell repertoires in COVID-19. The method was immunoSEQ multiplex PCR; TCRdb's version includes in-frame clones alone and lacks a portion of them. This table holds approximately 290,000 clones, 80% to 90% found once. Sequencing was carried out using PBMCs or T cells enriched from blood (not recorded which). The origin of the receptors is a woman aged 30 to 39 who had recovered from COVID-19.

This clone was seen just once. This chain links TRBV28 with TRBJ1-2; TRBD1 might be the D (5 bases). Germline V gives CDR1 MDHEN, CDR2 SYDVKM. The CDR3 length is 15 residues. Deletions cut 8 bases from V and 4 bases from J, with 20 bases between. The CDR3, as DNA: TGTGCCAGCTGGTGGGCGGGGCGGAACCGCTATGGCTACACCTTC. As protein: CASWWAGRNRYGYTF.

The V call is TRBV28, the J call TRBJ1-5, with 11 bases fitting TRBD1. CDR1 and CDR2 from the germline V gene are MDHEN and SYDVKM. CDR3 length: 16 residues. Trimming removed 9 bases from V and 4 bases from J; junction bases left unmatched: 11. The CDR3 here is CASTEGDRGLNQPQHF. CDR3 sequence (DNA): TGTGCCAGTACCGAGGGGGACAGGGGGTTAAATCAGCCCCAGCATTTT.

In nucleotides, the CDR3 is TGTGCCGTAACTCCGACTAGCACGGGCTACGAGCAGTACTTC. It yields the protein CAVTPTSTGYEQYF. The chain uses TRBV10-3 and TRBJ2-7; 7 bases map to TRBD2. The CDR3 is made up of 14 amino acids. The V gene end was trimmed by 11 bases and the J gene end by 3 bases; junction bases not matched to a gene: 13. CDR1 ENHRY and CDR2 SYGVKD come from the germline V gene.

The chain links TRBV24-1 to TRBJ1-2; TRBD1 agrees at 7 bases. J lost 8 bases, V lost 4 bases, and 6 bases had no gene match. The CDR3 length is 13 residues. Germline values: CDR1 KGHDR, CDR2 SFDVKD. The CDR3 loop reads CATSDLTGNGYTF. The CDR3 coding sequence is TGTGCCACCAGTGACCTGACAGGGAACGGCTACACCTTC.

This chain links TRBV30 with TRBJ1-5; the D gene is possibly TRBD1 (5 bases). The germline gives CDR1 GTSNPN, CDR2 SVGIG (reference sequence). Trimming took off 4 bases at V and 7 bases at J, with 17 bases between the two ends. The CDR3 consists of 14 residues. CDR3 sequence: CAWTRALSGQPQHF. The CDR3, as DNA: TGTGCCTGGACTCGGGCCCTCTCAGGGCAGCCCCAGCATTTT.

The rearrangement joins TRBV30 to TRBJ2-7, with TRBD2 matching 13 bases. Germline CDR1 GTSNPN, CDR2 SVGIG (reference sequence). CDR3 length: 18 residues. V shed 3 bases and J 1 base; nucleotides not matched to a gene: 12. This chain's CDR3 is CAWREVGTSGNLSYEQYF. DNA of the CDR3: TGTGCCTGGAGGGAAGTGGGGACTAGCGGGAATCTATCCTACGAGCAGTACTTC.